Each of the 13 T cell receptor beta chains below was sequenced from the same sample in a study of cytomegalovirus exposure and HLA in healthy donors. The primer mix had 60 Vbeta and 13 Jbeta primers. The data were produced by immunoSEQ multiplex PCR, yet TCRdb's version contains in-frame clones alone and is incomplete. The sample yields 130,000 to 150,000 clones, over 80% seen once. The sample taken for sequencing was PBMCs. The origin of the receptors is a male donor in good health and CMV-seronegative.

The chain has TRBV7-6 and TRBJ1-5; D remains unclear. Trimming cost V 1 base and J 5 bases, with 9 bases left between them. The CDR3 runs to 14 residues. In germline, CDR1 is SGHVS, CDR2 FNYEAQ. The CDR3 region is CASSLDPEDQPQHF. In DNA form, the CDR3 reads TGTGCCAGCAGCTTAGACCCAGAAGATCAGCCCCAGCATTTT.

V usage is TRBV2 and J usage is TRBJ2-2; D is possibly TRBD1 (5 bases). This CDR3 comprises 14 residues. Germline CDR1 reads SNHLY; CDR2 reads FYNNEI. The V and J ends lost 6 bases and 0 bases respectively, with 8 bases between them. CDR3 DNA sequence: TGTGCCAGCAGGGACACCCCGAACACCGGGGAGCTGTTTTTT. Translated, it gives CASRDTPNTGELFF.

The chain has TRBV7-3 and TRBJ2-1; 8 bases agree with TRBD1. The V gene end was trimmed by 5 bases and the J gene end by 10 bases; junction bases not matched to a gene: 4. Germline loops: CDR1 SGHTA, CDR2 FQGTGA. This CDR3 contains 12 residues. Here the CDR3 reads CASSNTGGEQFF. In DNA, the CDR3 is TGTGCCAGCAGCAACACAGGGGGGGAGCAGTTCTTC.

The chain carries TRBV2 and TRBJ1-2; no reliable D call. The germline gives CDR1 SNHLY, CDR2 FYNNEI. V lost 4 bases to trimming and J lost 4 bases, with 4 bases between them. The CDR3 covers 11 residues. The CDR3 DNA is TGTGCCAGCAGTGCAGTCTATGGCTACACCTTC. It is translated as CASSAVYGYTF. Complete variable domain (other parts from reference TRBV2 and TRBJ1-2): EPEVTQTPSHQVTQMGQEVILRCVPISNHLYFYWYRQILGQKVEFLVSFYNNEISEKSEIFDDQFSVERPDGSNFTLKIRSTKLEDSAMYFCASSAVYGYTFGSGTRLTVV.

The chain employs TRBV7-2 and TRBJ2-5; 9 bases are a match to TRBD2. The end of the DNA is better explained by TRBJ2-7, so the J call may be wrong. The V gene's germline CDR1 is SGHTA and CDR2 FQGNSA. CDR3 size: 14 residues. CDR3 nucleotides: TGTGCCAGCAGCCCGAGGACTAGCGTCAACGAGCAGTACTTC. This sequence encodes CASSPRTSVNEQYF.

The chain carries TRBV14 and TRBJ2-5; 7 positions agree with TRBD2. The end of the DNA aligns better with TRBJ2-7, so the J call may be wrong. Germline lookup yields CDR1 SGHDN and CDR2 FVKESK. The CDR3 sequence is 16 residues long. CDR3 nucleotides: TGTGCCAGCAGCCTCCGTGAAGGACTAGGCTCCTACGAGCAGTACTTC. Its translation: CASSLREGLGSYEQYF.

The rearrangement uses TRBV28 and TRBJ1-2; 8 bases align to TRBD1. The CDR3 consists of 12 residues. V was clipped by 6 bases and J by 8 bases; unmatched bases: 5. CDR1 and CDR2 from the germline V gene are MDHEN and SYDVKM. CDR3 sequence reads: CASRETGAGYTF. The CDR3 bases are TGTGCCAGCAGGGAGACAGGGGCCGGCTACACCTTC.

The chain has TRBV13 and TRBJ2-5, with 12 bases aligning to TRBD1. The DNA matches TRBJ2-7 better at its end, which makes the J call doubtful. Germline assignment: CDR1 PRHDT and CDR2 FYEKMQ (reference sequence). The CDR3 consists of 17 residues. In nucleotides, the CDR3 is TGTGCCAGCAGCTTAGGACAGGGACAGGGGGCCCTGGGCGAGCAGTACTTC. Protein product: CASSLGQGQGALGEQYF.

The V call is TRBV20-1, the J call TRBJ2-7; D gene ambiguous. Trimming shortened V by 2 bases and J by 4 bases, and 6 bases separated the two germline ends. This CDR3 spans 11 amino acids. Germline V lookup: CDR1 DFQATT, CDR2 SNEGSKA (reference sequence). This chain's CDR3 is CSARQKYEQYF. The CDR3 coding sequence is TGCAGTGCTAGACAAAAATACGAGCAGTACTTC.

The rearrangement uses TRBV7-2 and TRBJ2-3; tentatively, D is TRBD2 (5 bases). CDR1 is SGHTA and CDR2 is FQGNSA in the germline V gene. Trimming took 7 bases from V and 2 from J, leaving 7 bases between them. The CDR3 consists of 12 residues. In nucleotides, the CDR3 is TGTGCCAGCAACGGGGACACAGATACGCAGTATTTT. This translates into CASNGDTDTQYF.

The chain couples TRBV7-9 to TRBJ2-7; tentative D call: TRBD2 (5 bases). Per the germline V gene, CDR1 is SEHNR and CDR2 is FQNEAQ (reference sequence). The V gene lost 10 bases and the J gene lost 2 bases, with 15 bases spanning the gap. The CDR3 extends over 13 amino acids. This CDR3 reads CATSRESPYEQYF. In DNA, the CDR3 is TGTGCCACCTCCCGGGAAAGTCCCTACGAGCAGTACTTC.

This clone appeared once. The junction does not match germline at one end; this may be a read error. This specimen includes other DNA sequences encoding the same CDR3. The chain links TRBV19 to TRBJ1-1; 7 bases are shared with TRBD1. The CDR3 runs to 14 residues. Germline V gene sequence: CDR1 LNHDA, CDR2 SQIVND (reference sequence). The CDR3 nucleotides are TGTGCCAGTAGTATAACAGGGGTGAACACTGAAGCCTTCTTT. This sequence encodes CASSITGVNTEAFF.

V usage is TRBV2 and J usage is TRBJ1-6, with D unresolved. Trimming took 0 bases from V and 7 from J, leaving 10 bases between them. Germline V lookup: CDR1 SNHLY, CDR2 FYNNEI. The CDR3 has 15 amino acids. CDR3 DNA sequence: TGTGCCAGCAGTGAAGCAACTGAAAACAATTCACCCCTCCACTTT. This translates into CASSEATENNSPLHF.